This T cell receptor (beta chain) comes out of a study of T cell responses to AZD1222 COVID-19 vaccine (dated by TCRdb to the early 2020s). Notes on the research overall: AZD1222 recipients with second doses at about 4 weeks or about 12 weeks were pooled, because spike-specific TCR depth and breadth did not differ between schedules. Trial participants were enrolled by age into 18-55, 56-69 and 70-plus year subgroups, with roughly 160, 29 and 62 TCR-sequenced participants respectively. A total of 230 to 250 trial participants underwent TCR sequencing, of whom 200 to 220 received two doses of AZD1222 and approximately 25 received two doses of the MenACWY control vaccine. Overall study outcomes, separate from this receptor: Conclusions about previously exposed vaccinees are limited, since just 5 to 7 AZD1222 recipients were seropositive for SARS-CoV-2 at baseline. Epitopes outside the regions mutated in the B.1.351 and B.1.1.7 variants were reportedly recognized by nearly half of the unique spike-specific TCRs. No day 14 peak-response samples were available, so repertoires were characterized only after the peak T cell response. A significant rise in spike-specific TCR breadth and depth was observed after two AZD1222 doses relative to day 0 and relative to MenACWY recipients. In the small 56-69-year group, the increase in depth fell short of significance, most likely because of low power. Participants were mostly white British, with more females than males. The authors suggested clonal diversity may have been underestimated. The whole spike protein was spanned by vaccine-associated CD4 TCRs, and dominant responses were seen in regions 160-218 and 743-854.

The cysteine opens and the phenylalanine closes a CDR3 of 16 amino acids. Only the CDR3 region is kept as DNA, spanning 48 bases read in frame from base 1. Here V drops 5 bases and J drops 0 bases, and the junction holds 8 bases not matched to any gene. CDR1 and CDR2 are drawn from the germline V gene (reference sequence): LNHDA, SQIVND. Per the publication, the time point label means: baseline before first vaccination. The vaccinee samples were drawn from two UK trials, COV001 and COV002, one of which was a single-blind randomized controlled phase 2/3 trial testing AZD1222 (ChAdOx1 nCoV-19) in healthy adults. Trial participant PBMC samples were collected at day 0 and day 28 after the second dose for TCRbeta chain sequencing. About this clone itself: What this receptor recognizes is not known. The sample holds no much larger clone one base away, and base qualities are not on file.

The CDR3 regions of human TCRbeta chains were analyzed by immunosequencing. Concerning the study's data processing: TCRs in the repertoires were matched against a reference library of SARS-CoV-2-specific TCRs that had been generated with the MIRA antigen-specificity platform. Breadth was defined as the fraction of unique TCRs that were SARS-CoV-2-associated, and depth was defined as the fraction of total T cells that were SARS-CoV-2-associated. Each spike-specific TCR was assigned to its reactive spike region and to a CD4 or CD8 class using the MIRA data. Log10-transformed breadth and depth values were compared by one-way ANOVA with Sidak's multiple comparisons tests. TCRdb took over this immuneACCESS table, retaining in-frame rearrangements with V and J assigned. Such tables are incomplete; in checked studies, under half of the missing clones stem from an unresolved V gene, and the remainder is unexplained. V, J and clone size are those of that table, while D and trimming were read from the DNA. The sample includes about 140,000 clones, with roughly 92% observed a single time. The ten largest clones represent more than 4.5% of the sample.

The rearranged chain carries TRBV19 and TRBJ2-3; 7 middle bases align to TRBD1. The clonotype was recovered from an adult in good health. The specimen was peripheral blood, collected on day 0 of AZD1222 vaccination. The CDR3 region: CASSAQRGPSTDTQYF. The base sequence is TGTGCCAGTAGTGCGCAAAGGGGGCCGAGCACAGATACGCAGTATTTT.